The sequence of this T cell receptor (beta chain) was determined in a study of T cells after yellow fever vaccination. This clonotype was detected only a few times. A single record per CDR3 protein comes from TCRdb applying MiXCR to the 5' RACE reads. The repertoire consists of hundreds of thousands of distinct CDR3 sequences, with over 4.5% occurring once and the leading ten covering approximately 3.5%. V lost 7 bases to trimming and J lost 4 bases, with 20 bases between them. The CDR3 spans 15 residues. The germline V gene encodes CDR1 SNHLY and CDR2 FYNNEI. The material sequenced was CD4+ T cells sorted from PBMCs, taken on the day of the yellow fever booster vaccination. The chain combines TRBV2 with TRBJ2-7; weak D call: TRBD2 (6 bases). The source is a man aged 18-30 years who received the YFV17D yellow fever vaccine. CDR3 nucleotides: TGTGCCAGCATTTCCGGCGGGGCACCTAGATACGAGCAGTACGTC. Its translation is CASISGGAPRYEQYV.